A selection of T cell receptor beta chains follows, all from one sample in a study of blood T cell repertoires in COVID-19. Produced via immunoSEQ multiplex PCR; TCRdb's table is partial and in-frame only. The table lists approximately 260,000 clones, about 87% of them singletons, with 9.5% to 13% in the top ten. Sample: peripheral blood. These receptors all stem from a woman in her 70s with COVID-19, enrolled during active disease. Both conserved end residues are part of each CDR3. The order of the fields is clone size, J gene, D gene, V gene, CDR3 DNA, CDR3 protein. The D gene is left open where the match is weak. The size field is filled for only some rows; it gives once, few, many or a size class.

abundance: .; j_gene: TRBJ2-1; d_gene: .; v_gene: TRBV9; CDR3nt: TGTGCCAGCAGCGTTTCTTCCCCGGGGGCGGGAGTGGGTTCCTACAATGAGCAGTTCTTC; CDR3aa: CASSVSSPGAGVGSYNEQFF
abundance: .; j_gene: TRBJ2-5; d_gene: .; v_gene: TRBV24-1; CDR3nt: TGTGCCACCAGTGCCCGGGGGGCGGGAGAGACCCAGTACTTC; CDR3aa: CATSARGAGETQYF
abundance: .; j_gene: TRBJ1-2; d_gene: TRBD1; v_gene: TRBV10-3; CDR3nt: TGTGCCATCAGTGACCCCCGAGGAGGGACAGACGCTAACTATGGCTACACCTTC; CDR3aa: CAISDPRGGTDANYGYTF
abundance: .; j_gene: TRBJ2-4; d_gene: .; v_gene: TRBV15; CDR3nt: TGTGCCACCACCAACACCGGGAAGTACATTCAGTACTTC; CDR3aa: CATTNTGKYIQYF
abundance: .; j_gene: TRBJ2-7; d_gene: .; v_gene: TRBV6-5; CDR3nt: TGTGCCAGCAGGTCAACTTACGAGCAGTACTTC; CDR3aa: CASRSTYEQYF
abundance: .; j_gene: TRBJ1-5; d_gene: .; v_gene: TRBV30; CDR3nt: TGTGCCTGGGGACAGAGCAATCAGCCCCAGCATTTT; CDR3aa: CAWGQSNQPQHF
abundance: few; j_gene: TRBJ1-1; d_gene: .; v_gene: TRBV28; CDR3nt: TGTGCCAGCAGATATGGCAGTAACACTGAAGCTTTCTTT; CDR3aa: CASRYGSNTEAFF
abundance: .; j_gene: TRBJ2-1; d_gene: TRBD2; v_gene: TRBV5-4; CDR3nt: TGTGCCAGCAGCTTGGTGGCGGGGGGTAATGGTGAGCAGTTCTTC; CDR3aa: CASSLVAGGNGEQFF
abundance: few; j_gene: TRBJ2-2; d_gene: TRBD1; v_gene: TRBV28; CDR3nt: TGTGCCAGCGCCCGTCGGGGGGACAGGGGCCTTCCCAACACCGGGGAGCTGTTTTTT; CDR3aa: CASARRGDRGLPNTGELFF
abundance: once; j_gene: TRBJ1-2; d_gene: .; v_gene: TRBV18; CDR3nt: TGTGCCAGCTCACCAGGGACTCCCACGGATAACTATGGCTACACCTTC; CDR3aa: CASSPGTPTDNYGYTF
abundance: .; j_gene: TRBJ2-4; d_gene: TRBD2; v_gene: TRBV5-1; CDR3nt: TGCGCCAGCAGCTTGAATTTATGGGAGACTAGCGGGAGAACGAAAAACATTCAGTACTTC; CDR3aa: CASSLNLWETSGRTKNIQYF